This is a list of T cell receptor beta chains from one sample in a study of T-cell memory formation after mild COVID-19. TCRdb processed the 5' RACE reads anew with MiXCR; each CDR3 protein has one entry. The sample gives roughly 350,000 distinct CDR3 sequences, 25% to 30% of which show up once; approximately 15% is in the top ten. Sequences were obtained from PBMCs or a T cell subset sorted from them (not recorded which). The receptors were sampled from an adult woman who had mild COVID-19 (a few samples of this study predate the infection). Cell type and time point are not known. Each CDR3 is given with its conserved first and last residue. D genes are given only for firm matches. The listing skips clone size in some rows; elsewhere it reads once, few, many or a size class.

v_call: TRBV29-1
j_call: TRBJ2-1
clone_size: many
d_call: NA
cdr3_nt: TGCAGCGTTCGGACGGGGCACAATGAGCAGTTCTTC
cdr3_aa: CSVRTGHNEQFF

v_call: TRBV24-1
j_call: TRBJ2-2
clone_size: few
d_call: TRBD2
cdr3_nt: TGTGCCACCAGCCGGACGGGAGGACTCGGGGAGCTGTTTTTT
cdr3_aa: CATSRTGGLGELFF

v_call: TRBV7-2
j_call: TRBJ2-3
clone_size: NA
d_call: NA
cdr3_nt: TGTGCCAGCAGCGACTTCTTTAGCACAGATACGCAGTATTTT
cdr3_aa: CASSDFFSTDTQYF

v_call: TRBV7-9
j_call: TRBJ1-2
clone_size: few
d_call: TRBD1
cdr3_nt: TGTGCCAGCAGCCTAGGGACAGGTTTAGACTACACCTTC
cdr3_aa: CASSLGTGLDYTF

v_call: TRBV5-6
j_call: TRBJ1-1
clone_size: NA
d_call: TRBD1
cdr3_nt: TGTGCCAGCAGCAACAGCTACAGGGGCGGCACTGAAGCTTTCTTT
cdr3_aa: CASSNSYRGGTEAFF

v_call: TRBV25-1
j_call: TRBJ1-4
clone_size: few
d_call: NA
cdr3_nt: TGTGCCAGCAGTCCATCCTATGATAATGAAAAACTGTTTTTT
cdr3_aa: CASSPSYDNEKLFF

v_call: TRBV20-1
j_call: TRBJ2-1
clone_size: NA
d_call: TRBD2
cdr3_nt: TGCAGTGCTAGAGACCCGACTTTATCGGAGCGGGAGAATGAGCAGTTCTTC
cdr3_aa: CSARDPTLSERENEQFF

v_call: TRBV5-1
j_call: TRBJ2-1
clone_size: NA
d_call: TRBD2
cdr3_nt: TGCGCCAGCAGCTCGACCCTAGCGGGGGGGCTGAATGAGCAGTTCTTC
cdr3_aa: CASSSTLAGGLNEQFF

v_call: TRBV10-3
j_call: TRBJ2-1
clone_size: few
d_call: NA
cdr3_nt: TGTGCCACCCAGAGCAGGGACCCATACAATGAGCAGTTCTTC
cdr3_aa: CATQSRDPYNEQFF

v_call: TRBV7-9
j_call: TRBJ1-1
clone_size: NA
d_call: NA
cdr3_nt: TGTGCCAGCAGCTTAACGGGGGGCGGCGGGGTAACTGAAGCTTTCTTT
cdr3_aa: CASSLTGGGGVTEAFF

v_call: TRBV20-1
j_call: TRBJ2-2
clone_size: NA
d_call: NA
cdr3_nt: TGCAGTGCTAGGGGAGGACACAGCGATGGGACCGGGGAGCTGTTTTTT
cdr3_aa: CSARGGHSDGTGELFF

v_call: TRBV6-5
j_call: TRBJ2-7
clone_size: NA
d_call: NA
cdr3_nt: TGTGCCAGCAGTTACTCGTCAGGGCCCTACGAGCAGTACTTC
cdr3_aa: CASSYSSGPYEQYF

v_call: TRBV7-8
j_call: TRBJ2-2
clone_size: NA
d_call: TRBD1
cdr3_nt: TGTGCCAGCAGCTTATTAGGGGGCGGCACCGGGGAGCTGTTTTTT
cdr3_aa: CASSLLGGGTGELFF

v_call: TRBV4-1
j_call: TRBJ2-3
clone_size: NA
d_call: NA
cdr3_nt: TGCGCCAGCAGCCAAGCTGGCCAGGGTACGCAGTATTTT
cdr3_aa: CASSQAGQGTQYF

v_call: TRBV10-2
j_call: TRBJ2-1
clone_size: NA
d_call: NA
cdr3_nt: TGCGCCAGCAGCTCCTATGAGGGCCGATACAATGAGCAGTTCTTC
cdr3_aa: CASSSYEGRYNEQFF

v_call: TRBV7-8
j_call: TRBJ2-7
clone_size: few
d_call: NA
cdr3_nt: TGTGCCAGCAGCCCGCTTCCCACGTACGAGCAGTACTTC
cdr3_aa: CASSPLPTYEQYF

v_call: TRBV7-9
j_call: TRBJ1-2
clone_size: NA
d_call: NA
cdr3_nt: TGTGCCAGCAGCTTATCTTCAGGGGCTGACTATGGCTACACCTTC
cdr3_aa: CASSLSSGADYGYTF

v_call: TRBV29-1
j_call: TRBJ2-1
clone_size: NA
d_call: NA
cdr3_nt: TGCAGCGTTACAGGGCTCCGGGATGAGCAGTTCTTC
cdr3_aa: CSVTGLRDEQFF

v_call: TRBV24-1
j_call: TRBJ1-5
clone_size: NA
d_call: NA
cdr3_nt: TGTGCCACCAGTTCAGGGCGCAATCAGCCCCAGCATTTT
cdr3_aa: CATSSGRNQPQHF

v_call: TRBV3-1
j_call: TRBJ1-1
clone_size: NA
d_call: NA
cdr3_nt: TGTGCCAGCAGCCAAGGGGGGGGGTTGGATTTCTTT
cdr3_aa: CASSQGGGLDFF

v_call: TRBV19
j_call: TRBJ1-1
clone_size: few
d_call: NA
cdr3_nt: TGTGCCAGTAGTAAACGGAACGGGGTCACTGAAGCTTTCTTT
cdr3_aa: CASSKRNGVTEAFF

v_call: TRBV7-2
j_call: TRBJ2-7
clone_size: few
d_call: NA
cdr3_nt: TGTGCCAGCAGCTTAAGGTTATCGTCCTACGAGCAGTACTTC
cdr3_aa: CASSLRLSSYEQYF